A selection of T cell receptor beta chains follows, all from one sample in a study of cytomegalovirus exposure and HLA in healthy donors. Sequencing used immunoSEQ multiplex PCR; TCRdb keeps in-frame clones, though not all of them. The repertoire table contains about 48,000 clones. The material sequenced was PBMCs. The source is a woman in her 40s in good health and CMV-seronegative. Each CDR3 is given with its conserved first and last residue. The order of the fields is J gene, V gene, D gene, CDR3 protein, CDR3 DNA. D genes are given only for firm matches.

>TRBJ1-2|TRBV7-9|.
CASSLESSLNGYTF
TGTGCCAGCAGCTTAGAAAGCTCCTTAAATGGCTACACCTTC
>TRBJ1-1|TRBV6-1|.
CASSERGRGEAFF
TGTGCCAGCAGTGAAAGGGGTCGGGGGGAAGCTTTCTTT
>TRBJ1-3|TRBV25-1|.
CASSESKYGSGNTIYF
TGTGCCAGCAGTGAATCTAAGTACGGTTCTGGAAACACCATATATTTT
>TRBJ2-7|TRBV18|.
CASSHPSGPSYEQYF
TGTGCCAGCTCACACCCGAGCGGGCCCTCCTACGAGCAGTACTTC
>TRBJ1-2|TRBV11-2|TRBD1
CASSLGRQGWLENYGYTF
TGTGCCAGCAGCTTGGGCAGACAGGGTTGGTTAGAAAACTATGGCTACACCTTC
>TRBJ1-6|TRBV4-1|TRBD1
CASSRPGQGVSPLHF
TGCGCCAGCAGCCGGCCGGGACAGGGTGTCTCACCCCTACACTTT
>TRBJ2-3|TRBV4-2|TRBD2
CASSQEIGRGGSDTQYF
TGTGCCAGCAGCCAAGAAATTGGGCGGGGGGGCTCAGATACGCAGTATTTT
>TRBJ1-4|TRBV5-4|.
CASSFSQDNEKLFF
TGTGCCAGCAGCTTCTCACAGGATAATGAAAAACTGTTTTTT
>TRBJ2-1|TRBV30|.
CAWMTGARGNEQFF
TGTGCCTGGATGACGGGAGCGAGAGGCAATGAGCAGTTCTTC
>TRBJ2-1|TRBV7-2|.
CASSLAVGLVSDNEQFF
TGTGCCAGCAGCTTAGCGGTCGGCCTAGTCTCCGACAATGAGCAGTTCTTC
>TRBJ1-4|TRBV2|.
CASSAWEVEREKLFF
TGTGCCAGCAGTGCTTGGGAGGTCGAGCGGGAAAAACTGTTTTTT
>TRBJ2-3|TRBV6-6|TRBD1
CASSHGQGGGDTQYF
TGTGCCAGCAGTCACGGACAGGGTGGGGGAGATACGCAGTATTTT
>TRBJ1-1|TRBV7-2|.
CASSSGQNTEAFF
TGTGCCAGCAGCTCGGGACAGAACACTGAAGCTTTCTTT
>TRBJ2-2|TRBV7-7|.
CACRDTGELFF
TGCGCCTGTAGAGACACCGGGGAGCTGTTTTTT
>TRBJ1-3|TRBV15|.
CATSRPGDSPDF
TGTGCCACCAGCAGACCCGGCGACTCACCCGATTTT
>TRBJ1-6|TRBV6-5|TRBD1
CASSSRTGVGNSPLHF
TGTGCCAGCAGTTCCCGGACAGGGGTTGGGAATTCACCCCTCCACTTT
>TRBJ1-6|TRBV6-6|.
CASSIDRLYNNSPLHF
TGTGCCAGCAGCATCGACAGACTCTACAATAATTCACCCCTCCACTTT
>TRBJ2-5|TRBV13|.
CASSSSLLEAQETQYF
TGTGCCAGCAGCAGTTCCCTGTTGGAGGCGCAAGAGACCCAGTACTTC
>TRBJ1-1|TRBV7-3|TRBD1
CASSLRGGTGMLNTEAFF
TGTGCCAGCAGTCTAAGGGGGGGGACAGGGATGTTGAACACTGAAGCTTTCTTT
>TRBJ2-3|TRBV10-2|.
CASSDGRDTQYF
TGCGCCAGCAGTGATGGGCGAGATACGCAGTATTTT
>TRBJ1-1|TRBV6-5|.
CASSYSSGIEAFF
TGTGCCAGCAGTTACTCGTCAGGAATTGAAGCTTTCTTT
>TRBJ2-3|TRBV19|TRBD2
CASSLLAASTDTQYF
TGTGCCAGTAGTTTACTAGCGGCTAGCACAGATACGCAGTATTTT
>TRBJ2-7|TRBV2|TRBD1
CATRQGNEQYF
TGTGCCACGAGACAGGGGAACGAGCAGTACTTC
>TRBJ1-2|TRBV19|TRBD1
CASRYTGDDGYTF
TGTGCCAGTAGGTACACAGGGGATGATGGCTACACCTTC
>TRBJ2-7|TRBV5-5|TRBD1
CASSSSGQNYEQYF
TGTGCCAGCAGCTCCTCGGGACAGAACTACGAGCAGTACTTC
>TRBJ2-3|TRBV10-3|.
CAIRSLQSTDTQYF
TGTGCCATCAGAAGTCTACAGAGCACAGATACGCAGTATTTT
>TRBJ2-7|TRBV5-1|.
CARSLGPEQYF
TGCGCCAGAAGCTTGGGGCCTGAGCAGTACTTC
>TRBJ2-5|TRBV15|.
CATSRDFPFGVQETQYF
TGTGCCACCAGCAGAGATTTCCCCTTCGGGGTCCAAGAGACCCAGTACTTC
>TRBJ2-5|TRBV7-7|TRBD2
CASSPGRARGTQYF
TGTGCTAGCAGTCCCGGGAGGGCAAGAGGGACCCAGTACTTC